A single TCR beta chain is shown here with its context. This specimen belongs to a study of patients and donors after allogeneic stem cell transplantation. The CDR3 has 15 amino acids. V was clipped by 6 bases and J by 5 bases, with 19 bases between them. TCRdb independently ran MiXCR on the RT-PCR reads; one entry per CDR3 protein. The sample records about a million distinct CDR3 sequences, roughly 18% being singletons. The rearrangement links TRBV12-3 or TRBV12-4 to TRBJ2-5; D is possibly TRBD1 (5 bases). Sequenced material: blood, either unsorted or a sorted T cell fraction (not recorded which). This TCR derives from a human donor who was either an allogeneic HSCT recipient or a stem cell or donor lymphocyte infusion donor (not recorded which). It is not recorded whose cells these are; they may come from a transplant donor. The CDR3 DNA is TGTGCCAGCAGCCGCAAGGGGCACTCCGGGGAGACCCAGTACTTC. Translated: CASSRKGHSGETQYF.